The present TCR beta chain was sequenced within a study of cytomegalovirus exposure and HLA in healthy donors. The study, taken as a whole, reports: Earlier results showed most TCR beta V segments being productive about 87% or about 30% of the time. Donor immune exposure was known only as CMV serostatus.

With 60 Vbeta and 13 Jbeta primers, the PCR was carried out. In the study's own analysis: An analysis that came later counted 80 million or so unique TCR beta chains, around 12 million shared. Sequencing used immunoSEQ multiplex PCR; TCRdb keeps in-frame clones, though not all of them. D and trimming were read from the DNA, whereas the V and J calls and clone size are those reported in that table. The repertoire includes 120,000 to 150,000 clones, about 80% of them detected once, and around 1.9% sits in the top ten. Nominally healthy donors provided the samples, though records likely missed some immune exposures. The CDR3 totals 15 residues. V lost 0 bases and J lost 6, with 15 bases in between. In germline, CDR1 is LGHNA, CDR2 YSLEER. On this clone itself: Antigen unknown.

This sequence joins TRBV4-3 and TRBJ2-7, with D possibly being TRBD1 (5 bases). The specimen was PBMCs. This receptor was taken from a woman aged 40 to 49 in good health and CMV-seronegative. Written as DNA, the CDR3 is TGCGCCAGCAGCCAAGAATGGGCCAGGGCACGCGAGCAGTACTTC. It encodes CASSQEWARAREQYF.